This passage covers 8 T cell receptor beta chains from one sample sequenced in a study of T cell responses to AZD1222 COVID-19 vaccine. TCRdb's copy holds only in-frame clones and misses some; the assay was immunoSEQ multiplex PCR. The top ten clones hold around 5% of a sample with tens of thousands of clones, 70% to 90% of them seen once. The source was peripheral blood, collected on day 0 of AZD1222 vaccination. These receptors all stem from an adult in good health.

The V call is TRBV25-1, the J call TRBJ1-2; D perhaps matches TRBD1 (6 bases). The germline CDR1 and CDR2 sequences are MGHDK and SYGVNS. V lost 7 bases and J 3 bases, leaving 15 bases between the germline ends. This CDR3 is 14 amino acids long. This chain's CDR3 is CASTGFGGYYGYTF. CDR3 in DNA: TGTGCCAGCACTGGTTTTGGGGGCTACTATGGCTACACCTTC.

The chain is built from TRBV27 and TRBJ1-5; D is uncertain. The CDR3 runs to 14 residues. CDR1 and CDR2 (germline): MNHEY, SMNVEV (reference sequence). Between the trimmed V and J ends, which lost 3 bases and 3 bases, there was a span of 9 bases. The CDR3 bases are TGTGCCAGCAGTTTGACGGGCTTCAATCAGCCCCAGCATTTT. Amino acid sequence: CASSLTGFNQPQHF.

The rearrangement joins TRBV5-1 to TRBJ1-1; D is uncertain. Germline V CDR1 and CDR2: SGHRS, YFSETQ. Trimming cost V 2 bases and J 7 bases, with 18 bases left between them. The CDR3 sequence is 15 residues long. The CDR3: CASSFESLGKGEAFF. CDR3 coding DNA: TGCGCCAGCAGCTTCGAATCCCTGGGGAAGGGTGAAGCTTTCTTT.

This sequence joins TRBV3-1 (or the pseudogene TRBV3-2) and TRBJ1-1; TRBD1 matches 9 bases. V shed 4 bases and J 3 bases; nucleotides not matched to a gene: 6. Germline assignment: CDR1 LGHDT and CDR2 YNNKEL (reference sequence). This CDR3 spans 15 amino acids. This CDR3 is CASSPNRGPYTEAFF. Written as DNA, the CDR3 is TGTGCCAGCAGCCCCAACAGGGGGCCTTACACTGAAGCTTTCTTT.

V and J are TRBV3-1 (or the pseudogene TRBV3-2) and TRBJ2-3; D might be TRBD1 (6 bases). The CDR3 runs to 17 residues. Trimming left V 4 bases short and J 6 bases short, with 23 bases between. CDR1 LGHDT and CDR2 YNNKEL come from the germline V gene (reference sequence). As DNA, the CDR3 is TGTGCCAGCAGCCCACCGTTGGGGGCCCCTCGGGACGATACGCAGTATTTT. Translated, it gives CASSPPLGAPRDDTQYF.

The chain combines TRBV7-2 with TRBJ2-1, with 8 bases matching TRBD2. CDR3 length: 17 residues. V was pared by 1 base and J by 2 bases, with 7 bases of the junction left unmatched. Germline CDR1 reads SGHTA; CDR2 reads FQGNSA. Here the CDR3 DNA reads TGTGCCAGCAGCTTAGGAGGTAGCGGGGCCACCTACAATGAGCAGTTCTTC. This encodes CASSLGGSGATYNEQFF.

This clone was counted a few times. The rearrangement uses TRBV27 and TRBJ1-5; 8 positions match TRBD1. The J segment lost 3 bases and the V segment lost 6 bases, leaving 7 bases of the junction unmatched. Germline V gives CDR1 MNHEY, CDR2 SMNVEV (reference sequence). This CDR3 is built from 15 residues. The CDR3 is CASRLGQALNQPQHF. CDR3 in DNA: TGTGCCAGCAGACTGGGACAGGCACTCAATCAGCCCCAGCATTTT.

The CDR3 protein is CASTPGGRVHEQYF. CDR3 in DNA: TGTGCCAGCACCCCAGGAGGAAGGGTCCACGAGCAGTACTTC. The chain combines TRBV6-5 with TRBJ2-7, with a weak D call TRBD2 (5 bases). The V gene lost 7 bases and the J gene lost 5 bases, with 18 bases spanning the gap. Germline V lookup: CDR1 MNHEY, CDR2 SVGAGI. CDR3 size: 14 residues.